This T cell receptor (beta chain) was recovered during a study of blood T cell repertoires in COVID-19 (dated by TCRdb to the early 2020s). Notes on the research overall: Samples covering the acute and convalescent phases of COVID-19 were provided by collaborators in the United States, Italy and Spain. Where available, HLA class I and class II types were taken from metadata supplied by the sample provider and were not determined by assay-based typing. Samples came from the ongoing ImmuneRACE study (first 160 participants) plus 1,254 subjects from 6 global collaborators. The repertoires were released in a freely available public database meant as a resource for research on the immune response to SARS-CoV-2. Deeply sampled blood TCRbeta repertoires from subjects exposed to, actively infected with, or recovered from COVID-19 were included in the dataset. The sample metadata nearly always contained a de-identified subject ID, COVID-19 status, age in years and sex. The material from the prospective study consisted of cDNA or gDNA derived from T cells, B-cell-depleted T cells, or PBMCs. Points the paper makes about the study in general: The quantity of clinical and demographic metadata differed by source and by participant and was supplied without curation.

TCRbeta CDR3 regions were amplified from genomic DNA by means of the immunoSEQ Assay, a bias-controlled multiplex PCR. For the original study's pipeline: The number of nucleated cells in each sample was estimated by amplification of reference gene primers within the assay. To quantify the absolute abundance of each unique TCRbeta CDR3 rearrangement, sequence reads were collapsed and filtered. For each sample, productive Simpson clonality was calculated by taking the square root of Simpson's diversity index across productive rearrangements. TCRdb carries this immuneACCESS record with in-frame sequences only. Its versions omit some clonotypes, under half of them owing to an unresolved V gene in the studies checked, with the rest unexplained. The V and J calls and clone size are taken from that table; D and trimming were inferred from the DNA. This sample holds about 87,000 clones; 88% were observed only once. The top ten clonotypes cover around 10% of the sample.

On this clone: Its specific antigen is unknown. No base quality information exists; no much larger clone differs at one position.

Each collaborating institution followed its own protocols to collect whole blood in K2EDTA tubes. Collaborator samples were shipped for TCRbeta analysis as frozen whole blood, isolated PBMCs, or DNA extracted from either sample type. V loses 5 bases, J loses 8 bases, and the germline ends lie 18 bases apart. For CDR1 and CDR2, the germline V gene (reference sequence) lists LNHDA and SQIVND. Reading from cysteine to phenylalanine, the CDR3 counts 14 amino acids. Left in the record is the CDR3 DNA by itself, 42 bases read in frame from the first base. The V gene is TRBV19 and the J gene is TRBJ1-2, and possibly TRBD1, on 5 matching bases. The clonotype originates from a man older than 75 with acute or convalescent COVID-19. The source material was peripheral blood. The sequenced DNA is TGTGCCAGTAGTCTCTGGACACTTTCCCACGGCTACACCTTC. It codes for CASSLWTLSHGYTF.